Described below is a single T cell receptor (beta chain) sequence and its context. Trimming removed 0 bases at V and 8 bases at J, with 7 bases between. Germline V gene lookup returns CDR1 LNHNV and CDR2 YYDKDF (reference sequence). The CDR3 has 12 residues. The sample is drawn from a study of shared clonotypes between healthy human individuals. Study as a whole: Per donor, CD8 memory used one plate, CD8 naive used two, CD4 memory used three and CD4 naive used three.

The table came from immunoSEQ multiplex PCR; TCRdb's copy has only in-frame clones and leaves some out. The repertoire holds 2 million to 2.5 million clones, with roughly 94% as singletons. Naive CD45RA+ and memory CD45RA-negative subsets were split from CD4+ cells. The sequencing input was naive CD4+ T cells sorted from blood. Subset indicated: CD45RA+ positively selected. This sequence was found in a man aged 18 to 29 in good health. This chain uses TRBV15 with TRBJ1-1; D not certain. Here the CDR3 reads CATSRDRGEAFF. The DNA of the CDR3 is TGTGCCACCAGCAGAGATCGGGGAGAAGCTTTCTTT.